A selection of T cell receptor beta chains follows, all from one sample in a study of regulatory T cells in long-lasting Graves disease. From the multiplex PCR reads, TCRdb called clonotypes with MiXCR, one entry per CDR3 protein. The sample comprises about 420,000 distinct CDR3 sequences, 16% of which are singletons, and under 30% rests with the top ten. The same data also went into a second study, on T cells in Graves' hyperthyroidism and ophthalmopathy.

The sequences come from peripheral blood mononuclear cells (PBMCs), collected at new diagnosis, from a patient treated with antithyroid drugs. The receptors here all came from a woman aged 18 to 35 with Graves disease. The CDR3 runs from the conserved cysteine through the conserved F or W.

CDR3aa: CASSFAEDNEQFF
v_gene: TRBV5-1
j_gene: TRBJ2-1

CDR3aa: CASSEVAGVGETQYF
v_gene: TRBV2
j_gene: -

CDR3aa: CASSSDTRYF
v_gene: TRBV6-5
j_gene: TRBJ2-3

CDR3aa: CSARGLAGVTDTQYF
v_gene: TRBV20-1
j_gene: TRBJ2-3

CDR3aa: CASSLPAGDEQYF
v_gene: TRBV7-9
j_gene: TRBJ2-7

CDR3aa: CASSHYRDRVWETQYF
v_gene: TRBV12-3/TRBV12-4
j_gene: TRBJ2-5

CDR3aa: CASSSQGALNEQFF
v_gene: TRBV6-2/TRBV6-3
j_gene: TRBJ2-1

CDR3aa: CASSLGQSATNEKLFF
v_gene: TRBV7-9
j_gene: TRBJ1-4

CDR3aa: CASNIGEPTYNEQFF
v_gene: TRBV19
j_gene: TRBJ2-1

CDR3aa: CASSSLDSSYNEQFF
v_gene: TRBV6-5
j_gene: TRBJ2-1

CDR3aa: CASSFGNIQYF
v_gene: TRBV5-1
j_gene: TRBJ2-4

CDR3aa: CASSLKEPGQLNQPQHF
v_gene: TRBV28
j_gene: TRBJ1-5

CDR3aa: CASSLGPGGNEQFF
v_gene: TRBV7-9
j_gene: TRBJ2-1

CDR3aa: CASSETGTGKTKLFF
v_gene: TRBV6-1
j_gene: TRBJ1-4

CDR3aa: CASYGLGYTDTQYF
v_gene: TRBV28
j_gene: TRBJ2-3

CDR3aa: CAISSGTSGGAYEQYF
v_gene: TRBV10-3
j_gene: TRBJ2-7

CDR3aa: CATATGNTGELFF
v_gene: TRBV5-4
j_gene: TRBJ2-2

CDR3aa: CASSLIRTGGSYGYTF
v_gene: TRBV28
j_gene: TRBJ1-2

CDR3aa: CASSPGLAGVETQYF
v_gene: TRBV28
j_gene: -

CDR3aa: CASSFGQGGAGELFF
v_gene: TRBV28
j_gene: TRBJ2-2

CDR3aa: CAIRGSSTDTQYF
v_gene: TRBV10-3
j_gene: TRBJ2-3

CDR3aa: CASSLEGAGETQYF
v_gene: TRBV5-1
j_gene: TRBJ2-5

CDR3aa: CASSLAGPTIYGYTF
v_gene: TRBV7-2
j_gene: TRBJ1-2

CDR3aa: CSARIPGRSYEQYF
v_gene: TRBV20-1
j_gene: TRBJ2-7

CDR3aa: CASTTPGGVIYF
v_gene: TRBV28
j_gene: TRBJ1-3

CDR3aa: CSAREPQRYLGDTQYF
v_gene: TRBV20-1
j_gene: TRBJ2-3

CDR3aa: CASSLGQFPEQFF
v_gene: TRBV12-3/TRBV12-4
j_gene: TRBJ2-1

CDR3aa: CASSLALKSFLDTQYF
v_gene: TRBV11-2
j_gene: TRBJ2-3

CDR3aa: CSVHGDSFTDTQYF
v_gene: TRBV20-1
j_gene: TRBJ2-3

CDR3aa: CASSYQGNYEQYF
v_gene: TRBV6-9
j_gene: TRBJ2-7

CDR3aa: CASSLGGRQETQYF
v_gene: TRBV7-9
j_gene: TRBJ2-5

CDR3aa: CASTRGTSNSPLHF
v_gene: TRBV27
j_gene: TRBJ1-6

CDR3aa: CASSPGSETNEKLFF
v_gene: TRBV5-1
j_gene: TRBJ1-4

CDR3aa: CSATRAGIDRANNSPLHF
v_gene: TRBV20-1
j_gene: TRBJ1-6

CDR3aa: CASSSVPFTGSISNQPQHF
v_gene: TRBV28
j_gene: TRBJ1-5

CDR3aa: CASSPSWAASGAFF
v_gene: TRBV28
j_gene: TRBJ1-1

CDR3aa: CASSPGPTGVQPQHF
v_gene: TRBV5-5
j_gene: TRBJ1-5

CDR3aa: CSARDSRNIQYF
v_gene: TRBV20-1
j_gene: TRBJ2-4

CDR3aa: CASSLEVMGIDTQYF
v_gene: TRBV5-1
j_gene: TRBJ2-3

CDR3aa: CASSDYTDNSPLHF
v_gene: TRBV27
j_gene: TRBJ1-6

CDR3aa: CSAGTSGNYNEQFF
v_gene: TRBV29-1
j_gene: TRBJ2-1

CDR3aa: CASSPPSSANTGELFF
v_gene: TRBV28
j_gene: TRBJ2-2

CDR3aa: CASSPGLAGGPRETQYF
v_gene: TRBV11-2
j_gene: TRBJ2-5

CDR3aa: CASSLNQLNEQFF
v_gene: TRBV11-3
j_gene: TRBJ2-1

CDR3aa: CASSESGGKLDEQFF
v_gene: TRBV6-2/TRBV6-3
j_gene: TRBJ2-1

CDR3aa: CASSHYGDRTYEQYF
v_gene: TRBV6-1
j_gene: TRBJ2-7

CDR3aa: CASSQFSTGRPAEAFF
v_gene: TRBV6-1
j_gene: TRBJ1-1

CDR3aa: CASSLDTFSYEQYF
v_gene: TRBV27
j_gene: TRBJ2-7

CDR3aa: CASSPADTTNYGYTF
v_gene: TRBV28
j_gene: TRBJ1-2

CDR3aa: CASSYPQGTYEQYF
v_gene: TRBV28
j_gene: TRBJ2-7

CDR3aa: CASSDRVVSTDTQYF
v_gene: TRBV2
j_gene: TRBJ2-3

CDR3aa: CASSLSSGILSYNEQFF
v_gene: TRBV27
j_gene: TRBJ2-1

CDR3aa: CASHGQGNQPQHF
v_gene: TRBV19
j_gene: TRBJ1-5

CDR3aa: CASSYEGNEQFF
v_gene: TRBV6-2/TRBV6-3
j_gene: TRBJ2-1

CDR3aa: CASSPVDRPYEQYF
v_gene: TRBV18
j_gene: TRBJ2-7

CDR3aa: CASSQDNRDYEQYF
v_gene: TRBV4-3
j_gene: TRBJ2-7

CDR3aa: CASSDASGRTPYEQYF
v_gene: TRBV10-1
j_gene: TRBJ2-7

CDR3aa: CASSEVRRAGNQPQHF
v_gene: TRBV2
j_gene: TRBJ1-5

CDR3aa: CASSLDGRGAGEQYF
v_gene: TRBV5-1
j_gene: TRBJ2-7

CDR3aa: CASSIVLRTSGIYNEQFF
v_gene: TRBV5-5
j_gene: TRBJ2-1